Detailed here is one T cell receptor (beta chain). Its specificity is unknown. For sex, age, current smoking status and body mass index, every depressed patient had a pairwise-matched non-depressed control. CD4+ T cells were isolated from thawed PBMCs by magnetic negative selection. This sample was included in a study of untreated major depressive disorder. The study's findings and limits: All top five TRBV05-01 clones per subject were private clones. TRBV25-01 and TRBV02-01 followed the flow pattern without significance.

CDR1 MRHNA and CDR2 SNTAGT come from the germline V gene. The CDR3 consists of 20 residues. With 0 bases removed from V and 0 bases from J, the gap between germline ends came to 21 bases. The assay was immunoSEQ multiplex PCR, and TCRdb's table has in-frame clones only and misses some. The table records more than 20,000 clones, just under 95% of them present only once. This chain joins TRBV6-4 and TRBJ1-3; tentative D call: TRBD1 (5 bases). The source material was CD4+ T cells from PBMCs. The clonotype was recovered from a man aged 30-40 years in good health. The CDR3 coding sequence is TGTGCCAGCAGTGACTCTGTGGCTCCGGGACTCAGAGACTCTGGAAACACCATATATTTT. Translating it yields CASSDSVAPGLRDSGNTIYF.